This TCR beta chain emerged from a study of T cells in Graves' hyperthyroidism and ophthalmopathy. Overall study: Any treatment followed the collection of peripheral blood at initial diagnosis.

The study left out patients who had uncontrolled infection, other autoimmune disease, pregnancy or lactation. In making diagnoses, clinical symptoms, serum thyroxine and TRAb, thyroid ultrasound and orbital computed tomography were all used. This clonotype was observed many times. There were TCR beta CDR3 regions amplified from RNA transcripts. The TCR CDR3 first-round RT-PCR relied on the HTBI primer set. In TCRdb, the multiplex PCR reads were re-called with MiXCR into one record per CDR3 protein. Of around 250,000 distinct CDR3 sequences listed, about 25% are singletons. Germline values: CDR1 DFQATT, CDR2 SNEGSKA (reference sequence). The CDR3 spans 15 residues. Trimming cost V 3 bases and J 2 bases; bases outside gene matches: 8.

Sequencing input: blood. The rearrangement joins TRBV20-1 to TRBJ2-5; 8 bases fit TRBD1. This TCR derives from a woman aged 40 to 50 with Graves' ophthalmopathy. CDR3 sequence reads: CSASSGTGQQETQYF. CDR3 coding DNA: TGCAGTGCTAGCTCCGGGACAGGCCAACAAGAGACCCAGTACTTC.